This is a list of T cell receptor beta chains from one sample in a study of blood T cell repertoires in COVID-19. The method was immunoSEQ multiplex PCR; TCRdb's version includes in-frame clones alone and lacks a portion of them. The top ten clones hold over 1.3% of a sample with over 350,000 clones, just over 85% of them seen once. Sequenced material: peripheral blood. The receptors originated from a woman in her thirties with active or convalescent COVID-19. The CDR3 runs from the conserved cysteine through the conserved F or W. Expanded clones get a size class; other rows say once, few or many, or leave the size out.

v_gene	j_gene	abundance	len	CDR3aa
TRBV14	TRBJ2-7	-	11	CASSQVLEQYF
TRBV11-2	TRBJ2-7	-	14	CASSLEWVAGVQYF
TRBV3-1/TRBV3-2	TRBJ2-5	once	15	CASSQVLGAQETQYF
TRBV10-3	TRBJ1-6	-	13	CAIVRDRNSPLHF
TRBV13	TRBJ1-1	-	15	CASSPPRTGGTEAFF
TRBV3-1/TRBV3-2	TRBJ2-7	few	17	CASSQEPRSFSSYEQYF
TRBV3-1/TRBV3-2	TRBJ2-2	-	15	CASSLGTGDYGELFF
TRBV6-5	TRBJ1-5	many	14	CASSNRQGDQPQHF
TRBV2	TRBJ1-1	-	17	CASSESVGQGTNTEAFF
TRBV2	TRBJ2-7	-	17	CASSGQALLAGGYEQYF
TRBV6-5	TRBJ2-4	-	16	CASSYSGSAAKNIQYF
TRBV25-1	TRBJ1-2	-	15	CASSEGVGGEYGYTF
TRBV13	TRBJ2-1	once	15	CASSPQGLAAREQFF
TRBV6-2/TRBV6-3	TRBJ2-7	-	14	CASSPGLADYEQYF